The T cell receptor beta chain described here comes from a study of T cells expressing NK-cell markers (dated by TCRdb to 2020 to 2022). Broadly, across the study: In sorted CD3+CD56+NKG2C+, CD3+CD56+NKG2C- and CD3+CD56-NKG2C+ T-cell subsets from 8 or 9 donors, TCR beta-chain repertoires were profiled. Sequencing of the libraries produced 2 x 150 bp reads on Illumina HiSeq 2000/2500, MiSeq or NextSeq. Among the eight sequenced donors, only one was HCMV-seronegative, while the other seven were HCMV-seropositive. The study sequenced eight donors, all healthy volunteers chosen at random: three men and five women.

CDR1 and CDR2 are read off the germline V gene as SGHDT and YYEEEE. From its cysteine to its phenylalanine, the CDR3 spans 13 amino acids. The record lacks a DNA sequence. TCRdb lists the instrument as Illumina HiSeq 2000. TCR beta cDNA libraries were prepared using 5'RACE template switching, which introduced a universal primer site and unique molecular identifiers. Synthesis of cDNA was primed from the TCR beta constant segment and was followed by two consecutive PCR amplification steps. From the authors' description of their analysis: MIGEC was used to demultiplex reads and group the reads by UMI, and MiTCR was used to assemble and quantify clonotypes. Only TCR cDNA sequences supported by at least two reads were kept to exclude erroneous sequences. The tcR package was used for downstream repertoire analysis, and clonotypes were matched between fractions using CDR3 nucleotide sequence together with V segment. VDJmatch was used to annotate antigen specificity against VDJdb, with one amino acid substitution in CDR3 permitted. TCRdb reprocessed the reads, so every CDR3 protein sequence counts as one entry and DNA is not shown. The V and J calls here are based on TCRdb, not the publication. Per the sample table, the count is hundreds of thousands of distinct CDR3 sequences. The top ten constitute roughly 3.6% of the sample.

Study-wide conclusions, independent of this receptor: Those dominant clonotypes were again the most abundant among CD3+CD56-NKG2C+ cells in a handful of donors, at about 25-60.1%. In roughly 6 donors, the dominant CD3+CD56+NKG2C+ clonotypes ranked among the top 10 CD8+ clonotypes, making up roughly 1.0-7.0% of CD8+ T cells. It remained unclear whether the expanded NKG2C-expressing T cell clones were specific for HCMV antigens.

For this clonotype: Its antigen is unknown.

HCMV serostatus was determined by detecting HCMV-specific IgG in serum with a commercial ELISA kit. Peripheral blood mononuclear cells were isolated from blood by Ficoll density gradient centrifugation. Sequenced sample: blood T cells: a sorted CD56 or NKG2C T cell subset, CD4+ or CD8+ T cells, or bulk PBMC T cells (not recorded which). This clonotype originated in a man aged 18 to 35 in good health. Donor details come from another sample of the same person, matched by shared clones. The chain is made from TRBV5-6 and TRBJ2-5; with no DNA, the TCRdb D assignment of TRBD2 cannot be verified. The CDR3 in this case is CASIAGQQETQYF.